The present entry profiles one T cell receptor beta chain with its context. The target of this receptor is not known. No much larger clonotype is one base removed from it; base qualities were not supplied. The data are from a study of T cell responses to AZD1222 COVID-19 vaccine (dated by TCRdb to the early 2020s). A note on the overall study: TCR sequencing covered some 240 trial participants: 200 to 210 given two doses of AZD1222 and around 25 given two doses of MenACWY control vaccine. Enrollment into the trials was organized by age into subgroups of 18-55, 56-69 and 70-plus years, and those subgroups contained roughly 150, 30 and 60 TCR-sequenced participants, respectively.

What this sample's time point label stands for: about 28 days (+/-7) after the second vaccine dose. AZD1222 recipients with second doses at about 4 weeks or about 12 weeks were pooled, because spike-specific TCR depth and breadth did not differ between schedules. Samples from vaccinated people were obtained from the UK trials COV001 and COV002, which included a single-blind randomized controlled phase 2/3 trial of AZD1222 (ChAdOx1 nCoV-19) in healthy adults. Trial participant PBMC samples were collected at day 0 and day 28 after the second dose for TCRbeta chain sequencing. The CDR3 regions of human TCRbeta chains were analyzed by immunosequencing. Per the source publication's procedure: Repertoire TCRs were checked for matches against a reference library of SARS-CoV-2-specific TCRs that had been generated using the MIRA antigen-specificity platform. Breadth was defined as the fraction of unique TCRs that were SARS-CoV-2-associated. Depth was defined as the fraction of total T cells that were SARS-CoV-2-associated. Using the MIRA data, each spike-specific TCR was mapped to the spike region that the TCR reacts to and placed in a CD4 or CD8 class. Log10-transformed breadth and depth values were compared by one-way ANOVA with Sidak's multiple comparisons tests. As stored in TCRdb, this immuneACCESS dataset retains in-frame rearrangements with V and J assigned. A fraction of the clones does not appear; measured against another copy, unresolved V genes explain less than half of the discrepancy, and the remainder lacks a known reason. That table gives V, J and clone size, and the DNA gave D and trimming. The sample contains around 99,000 clones, approximately 87% of them found a single time. The biggest ten clones account for around 4.5% of the sample.

Overall results and qualifications from the work: Vaccine-associated CD4 TCRs spanned the whole spike protein, with dominant responses in regions 160-218 and 743-854. Because no day 14 peak-response samples were available, the repertoires could be characterized only after the peak T cell response. Spike-specific TCR breadth and depth rose significantly after two AZD1222 doses compared with day 0 and with MenACWY recipients. Most participants were white British and females outnumbered males, and the authors suggested that clonal diversity may have been underestimated. Conclusions about previously exposed vaccinees are limited, since just five to seven AZD1222 recipients were seropositive for SARS-CoV-2 at baseline. In the small 56-69-year group, the increase in depth fell short of significance, most likely because of low power. Nearly half of unique spike-specific TCRs reportedly recognized epitopes outside regions mutated in the B.1.351 and B.1.1.7 variants.

The trim is 0 bases for V and 2 bases for J, with a gap of 14 bases between the germline ends. The CDR3 sequence holds 16 residues, the cysteine and phenylalanine included. The read is trimmed to its CDR3 DNA, 48 bases read in frame from base 1. The germline V gene yields LGHNA for CDR1 and YSLEER for CDR2. The TCR was taken from an adult who received the AZD1222 COVID-19 vaccine. The receptor chain draws on TRBV4-3 and TRBJ2-7; the D segment could be TRBD2, given 6 matching bases. The sample in question was peripheral blood, obtained 28 days after the second AZD1222 dose. The CDR3 has the sequence CASSQDSGAGPYEQYF. In nucleotides, the sequence is TGCGCCAGCAGCCAAGACTCGGGAGCGGGCCCCTACGAGCAGTACTTC.